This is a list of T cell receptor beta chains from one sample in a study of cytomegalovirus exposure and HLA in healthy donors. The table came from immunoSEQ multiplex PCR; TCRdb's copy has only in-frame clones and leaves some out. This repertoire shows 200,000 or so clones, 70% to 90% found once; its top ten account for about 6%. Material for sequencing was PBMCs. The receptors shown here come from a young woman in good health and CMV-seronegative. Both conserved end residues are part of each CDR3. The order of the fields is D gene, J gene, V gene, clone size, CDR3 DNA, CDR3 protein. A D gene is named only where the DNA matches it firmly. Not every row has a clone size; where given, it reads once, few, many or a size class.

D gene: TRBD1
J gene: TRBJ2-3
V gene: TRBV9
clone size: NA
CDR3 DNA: TGTGCCAGCAGCGATCGGACAGGAGGAGGCACAGATACGCAGTATTTT
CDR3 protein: CASSDRTGGGTDTQYF

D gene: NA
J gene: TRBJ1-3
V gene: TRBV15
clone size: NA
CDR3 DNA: TGTGCCACCAGCAGACAGGTGGCGCCTTCTGGAAACACCATATATTTT
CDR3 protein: CATSRQVAPSGNTIYF

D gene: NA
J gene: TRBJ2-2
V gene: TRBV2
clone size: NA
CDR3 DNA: TGTGCCAGCAGTGACGAAGTCCGGGGGCAGTCCGGGGAGCTGTTTTTT
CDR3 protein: CASSDEVRGQSGELFF

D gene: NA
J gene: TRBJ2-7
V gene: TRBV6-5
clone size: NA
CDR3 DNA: TGTGCCAGCAGTTCCATTCCGGACAGACTTTACGAGCAGTACTTC
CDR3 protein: CASSSIPDRLYEQYF

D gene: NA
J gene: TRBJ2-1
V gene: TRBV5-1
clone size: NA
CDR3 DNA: TGCGCCAGCAGCTTGAATTTCGAGGGGAATGAGCAGTTCTTC
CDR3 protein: CASSLNFEGNEQFF

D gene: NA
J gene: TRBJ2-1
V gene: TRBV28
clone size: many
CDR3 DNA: TGTGCCAGCAGTTTGGTACCGTCCCTAGGCGATGAGCAGTTCTTC
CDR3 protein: CASSLVPSLGDEQFF

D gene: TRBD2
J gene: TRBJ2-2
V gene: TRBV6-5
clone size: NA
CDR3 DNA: TGTGCCAGCAGTTACTTTGTAGCGGGAGGAGAGCTGTTTTTT
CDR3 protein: CASSYFVAGGELFF

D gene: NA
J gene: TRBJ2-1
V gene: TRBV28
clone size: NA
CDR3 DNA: TGTGCCAGCAGTTTATGGGGTGAGCAGTTCTTC
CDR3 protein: CASSLWGEQFF

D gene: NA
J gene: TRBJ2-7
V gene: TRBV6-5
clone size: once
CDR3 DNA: TGTGCCAGCAGTTACGTGACGCCGAGTTCCTACGAGCAGTACTTC
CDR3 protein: CASSYVTPSSYEQYF

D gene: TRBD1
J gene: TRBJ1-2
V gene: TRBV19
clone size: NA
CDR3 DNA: TGTGCCAGTGGACCGGGACAGGGGTATTATGGCTACACCTTC
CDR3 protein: CASGPGQGYYGYTF

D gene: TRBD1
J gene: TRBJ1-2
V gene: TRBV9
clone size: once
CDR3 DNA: TGTGCCAGCAGCGAGGCCCCGGGTAGGGCAGGGGGAATAGATGGCTACACCTTC
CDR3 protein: CASSEAPGRAGGIDGYTF

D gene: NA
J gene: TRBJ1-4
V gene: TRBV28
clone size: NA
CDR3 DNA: TGTGCCAGCAGTCCCACAGGATCAACTAATGAAAAACTGTTTTTT
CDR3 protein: CASSPTGSTNEKLFF

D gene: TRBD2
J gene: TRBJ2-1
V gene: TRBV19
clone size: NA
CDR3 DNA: TGTGCCAGTAGACCGGGGGGGAGCTCCTACAATGAGCAGTTCTTC
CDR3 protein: CASRPGGSSYNEQFF

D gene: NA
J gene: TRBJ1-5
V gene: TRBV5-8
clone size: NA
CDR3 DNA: TGTGCCAGCAGTACCTCTGGGCCCCAGCATTTT
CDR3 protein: CASSTSGPQHF

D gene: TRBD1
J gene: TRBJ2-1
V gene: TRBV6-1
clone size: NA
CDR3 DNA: TGTGCCAGCAGTGTAGACAGGGGAGTCTACAATGAGCAGTTCTTC
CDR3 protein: CASSVDRGVYNEQFF

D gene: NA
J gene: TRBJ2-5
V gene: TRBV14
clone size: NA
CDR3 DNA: TGTGCCAGCAGCCAAGAGTGGGGGGTAGAGACCCAGTACTTC
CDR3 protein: CASSQEWGVETQYF

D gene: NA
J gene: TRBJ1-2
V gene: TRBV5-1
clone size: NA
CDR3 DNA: TGCGCCAGCAGCCCTAGCGGCCCGTCTGGCTACACCTTC
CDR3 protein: CASSPSGPSGYTF

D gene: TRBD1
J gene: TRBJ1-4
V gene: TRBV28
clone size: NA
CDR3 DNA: TGTGCCAGCAGTCCCCGGGACAGAACTAATGAAAAACTGTTTTTT
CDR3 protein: CASSPRDRTNEKLFF

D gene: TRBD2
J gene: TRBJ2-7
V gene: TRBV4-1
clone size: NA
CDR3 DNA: TGCGCCAGCAGCCAAGCTACTAGCGGGGGGGCCTACGAGCAGTACTTC
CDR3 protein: CASSQATSGGAYEQYF

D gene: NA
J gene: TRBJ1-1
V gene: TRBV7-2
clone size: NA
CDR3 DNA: TGTGCCAGCAGCCCCCGAGTGAACACTGAAGCTTTCTTT
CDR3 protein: CASSPRVNTEAFF

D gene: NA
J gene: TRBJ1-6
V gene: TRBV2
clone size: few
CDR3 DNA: TGTGCCAGCATTCTTTCGGGGAGAGGAAATTCACCCCTCCACTTT
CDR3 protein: CASILSGRGNSPLHF

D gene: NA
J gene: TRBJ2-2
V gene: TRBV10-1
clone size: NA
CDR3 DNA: TGCGCCAGCAGTCGGTCTAGAAACACCGGGGAGCTGTTTTTT
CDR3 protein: CASSRSRNTGELFF

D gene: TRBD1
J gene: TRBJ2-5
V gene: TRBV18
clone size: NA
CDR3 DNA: TGTGCCAGCTCACTCGGACAGGGAGAGACCCAGTACTTC
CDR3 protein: CASSLGQGETQYF

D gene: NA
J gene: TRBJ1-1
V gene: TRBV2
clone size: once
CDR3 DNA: TGTGCCAGCAGCGAGGGTAGGGGTGGGACTGAAGCTTTCTTT
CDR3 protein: CASSEGRGGTEAFF

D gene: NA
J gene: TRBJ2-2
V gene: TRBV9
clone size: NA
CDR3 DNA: TGTGCCAGCAGCGTAGGGGGATTGAACACCGGGGAGCTGTTTTTT
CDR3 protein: CASSVGGLNTGELFF

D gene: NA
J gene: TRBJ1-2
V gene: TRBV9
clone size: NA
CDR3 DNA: TGTGCCAGCAGCGGCCAGACAGGTCTAGGCTACACCTTC
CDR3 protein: CASSGQTGLGYTF

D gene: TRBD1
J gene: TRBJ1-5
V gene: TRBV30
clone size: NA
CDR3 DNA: TGTGCCTGGAGTGACACCGACAGGGGCAATCAGCCCCAGCATTTT
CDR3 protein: CAWSDTDRGNQPQHF

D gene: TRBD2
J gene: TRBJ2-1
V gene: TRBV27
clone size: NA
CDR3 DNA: TGTGCCAGCAGTTCCCATAGACTAGCGGGGAATGAGCAGTTCTTC
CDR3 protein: CASSSHRLAGNEQFF

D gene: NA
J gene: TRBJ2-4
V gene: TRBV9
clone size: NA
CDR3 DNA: TGTGCCAGCTCCAGGGATCTAGCCAAAAACATTCAGTACTTC
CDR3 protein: CASSRDLAKNIQYF

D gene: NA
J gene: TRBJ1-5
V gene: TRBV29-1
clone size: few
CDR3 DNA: TGCAGCGTAGGCGGCGCGTCGACGGATCAGCCCCAGCATTTT
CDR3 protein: CSVGGASTDQPQHF

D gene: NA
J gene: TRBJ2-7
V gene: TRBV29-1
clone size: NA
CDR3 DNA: TGCAGCGTTGAAGAGGGAGTGGAGACCTCCTACGAGCAGTACTTC
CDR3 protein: CSVEEGVETSYEQYF

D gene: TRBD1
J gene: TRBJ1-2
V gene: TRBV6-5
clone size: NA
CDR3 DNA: TGTGCCACCACGACAGGGCTTGGCTACACCTTC
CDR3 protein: CATTTGLGYTF

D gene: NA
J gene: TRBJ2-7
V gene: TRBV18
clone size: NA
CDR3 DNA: TGTGCCAGCTCACCGCCGCCGGGGGGCGCCTTCTCCGAGCAGTACTTC
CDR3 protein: CASSPPPGGAFSEQYF

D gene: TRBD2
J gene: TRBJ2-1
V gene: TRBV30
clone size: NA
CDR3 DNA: TGTGCCTGGAGCTACCCCCTAGCGGGAGGGCCCCACAATGAGCAGTTCTTC
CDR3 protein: CAWSYPLAGGPHNEQFF

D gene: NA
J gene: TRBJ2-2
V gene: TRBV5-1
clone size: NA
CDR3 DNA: TGCGCCAGCAGCTTTTCGGACTTGAACACCGGGGAGCTGTTTTTT
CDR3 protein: CASSFSDLNTGELFF

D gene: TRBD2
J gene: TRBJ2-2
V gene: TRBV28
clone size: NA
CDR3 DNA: TGTGCCAGCAGTTCCAGACTAGCGGGAGTGACCGGGGAGCTGTTTTTT
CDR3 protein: CASSSRLAGVTGELFF

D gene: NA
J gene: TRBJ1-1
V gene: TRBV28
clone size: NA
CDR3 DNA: TGTGCCAGCAGTTTATTGAGCGGGGAAGCTTTCTTT
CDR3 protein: CASSLLSGEAFF

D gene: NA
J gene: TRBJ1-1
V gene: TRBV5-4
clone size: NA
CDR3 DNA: TGTGCCAGCAGCCTGGACCGGAACACTGAAGCTTTCTTT
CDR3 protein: CASSLDRNTEAFF

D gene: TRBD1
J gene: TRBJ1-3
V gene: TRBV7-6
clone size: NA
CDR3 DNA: TGTGCCAGCAGCTTATTTTCCGGGACAGGCTCTGGAAACACCATATATTTT
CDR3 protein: CASSLFSGTGSGNTIYF

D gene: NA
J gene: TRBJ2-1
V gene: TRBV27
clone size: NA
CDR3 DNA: TGTGCCAGCAGTTTACGGCAGGGGCTACTTTCGGCACTCAATGAGCAGTTCTTC
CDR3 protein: CASSLRQGLLSALNEQFF